The sequence of this T cell receptor beta chain was determined in a study of T-cell memory formation after mild COVID-19. The study, taken as a whole, reports: CD4/CD8 balance characterized clones contracting day 15 to 85, and CD4+ skew characterized later expanders. Pre-infection memory held some responding clones, suggesting pre-existing cross-reactive T cells responded. The study found contracting CD4+ clones mainly in CM and EM and contracting CD8+ clones in EMRA. The authors left the SARS-CoV-2 specificity of second-wave clones peaking on day 37 unconfirmed.

CDR1 SGDLS and CDR2 YYNGEE come from the germline V gene. The CDR3 runs to 14 residues. Trimming left V 4 bases short and J 4 bases short, with 14 bases between. Using its own MiXCR run on the 5' RACE reads, TCRdb lists one record per CDR3 protein. Of roughly 200,000 distinct CDR3 sequences listed, 15% to 20% are singletons. This clonotype was observed a few times. Antigen unknown. The sequenced sample consisted of PBMCs or a T cell subset sorted from them (not recorded which). The chain combines TRBV9 with TRBJ1-2; D possibly corresponds to TRBD1 (6 bases). The receptor was derived from an adult woman who had mild COVID-19 (a few samples of this study predate the infection). Cell type and time point are not known. CDR3 protein: CASSSRQETYGYTF. Written as DNA, the CDR3 is TGTGCCAGCAGCTCTCGACAGGAGACCTATGGCTACACCTTC.